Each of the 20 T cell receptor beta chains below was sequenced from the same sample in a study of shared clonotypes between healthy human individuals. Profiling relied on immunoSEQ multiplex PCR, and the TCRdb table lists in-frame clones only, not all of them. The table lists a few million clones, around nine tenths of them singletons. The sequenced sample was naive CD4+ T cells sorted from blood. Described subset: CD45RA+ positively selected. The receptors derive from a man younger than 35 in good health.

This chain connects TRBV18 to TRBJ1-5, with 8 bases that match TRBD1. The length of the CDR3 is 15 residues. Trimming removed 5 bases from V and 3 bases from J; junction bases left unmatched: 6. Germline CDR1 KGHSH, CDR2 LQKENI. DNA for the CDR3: TGTGCCAGCTCAGCGGACAGGGTGGTCAATCAGCCCCAGCATTTT. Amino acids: CASSADRVVNQPQHF.

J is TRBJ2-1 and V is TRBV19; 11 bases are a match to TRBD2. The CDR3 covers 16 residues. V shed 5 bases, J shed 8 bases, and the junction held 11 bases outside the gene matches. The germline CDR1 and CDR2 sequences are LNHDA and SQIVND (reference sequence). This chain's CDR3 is CASSSWGLAGGDEQFF. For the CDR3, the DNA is TGTGCCAGTAGTTCTTGGGGGCTAGCGGGAGGCGATGAGCAGTTCTTC.

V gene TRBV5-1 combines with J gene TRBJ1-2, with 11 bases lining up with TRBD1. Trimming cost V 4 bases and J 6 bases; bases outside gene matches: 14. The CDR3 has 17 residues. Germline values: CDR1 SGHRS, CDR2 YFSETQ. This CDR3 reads CASSLPGQGVLSDGYTF. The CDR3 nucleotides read TGCGCCAGCAGCCTACCGGGACAGGGGGTCCTATCGGATGGCTACACCTTC.

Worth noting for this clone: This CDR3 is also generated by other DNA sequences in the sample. The CDR3: CASSVNNEQFF. The CDR3 nucleotides are TGTGCCAGCAGTGTGAACAATGAGCAGTTCTTC. The chain links TRBV6-1 to TRBJ2-1; D gene unclear. CDR1 and CDR2 (germline): MNHNS, SASEGT. The CDR3 has 11 residues. With 4 bases removed from V and 5 bases from J, the gap between germline ends came to 3 bases.

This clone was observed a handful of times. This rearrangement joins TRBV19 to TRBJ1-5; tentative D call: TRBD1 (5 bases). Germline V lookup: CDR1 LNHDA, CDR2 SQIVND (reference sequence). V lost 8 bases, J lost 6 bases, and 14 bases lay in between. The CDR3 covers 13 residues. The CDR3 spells CASCVQDFQPQHF. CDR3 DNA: TGTGCCAGTTGCGTACAGGATTTTCAGCCCCAGCATTTT.

As DNA, the CDR3 is TGTGCCAGCAGCTTAGGTTCGGGTCCCGCAGATACGCAGTATTTT. Its translation is CASSLGSGPADTQYF. The J gene is TRBJ2-3, the V gene TRBV7-9; no firm D call. The CDR3 is made up of 15 amino acids. Per germline, CDR1 SEHNR and CDR2 FQNEAQ (reference sequence). Trimming left V 1 base short and J 4 bases short, with 12 bases between. Combining the CDR3 with reference TRBV7-9 and TRBJ2-3 gives the whole variable domain DTGVSQNPRHKITKRGQNVTFRCDPISEHNRLYWYRQTLGQGPEFLTYFQNEAQLEKSRLLSDRFSAERPKGSFSTLEIQRTEQGDSAMYLCASSLGSGPADTQYFGPGTRLTVL.

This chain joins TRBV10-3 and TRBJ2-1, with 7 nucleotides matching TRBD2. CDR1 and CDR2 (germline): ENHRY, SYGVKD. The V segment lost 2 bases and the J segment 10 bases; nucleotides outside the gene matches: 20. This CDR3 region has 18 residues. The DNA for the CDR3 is TGTGCCATCAGTGAGGGGGACCCGAGAGCAGCGGGACGCATCGAGCAGTTCTTC. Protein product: CAISEGDPRAAGRIEQFF.

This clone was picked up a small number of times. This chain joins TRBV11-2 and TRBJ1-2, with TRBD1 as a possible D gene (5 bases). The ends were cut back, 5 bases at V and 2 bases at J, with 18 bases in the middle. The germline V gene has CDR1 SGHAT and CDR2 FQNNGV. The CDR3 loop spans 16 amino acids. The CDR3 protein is CASSAIPGRKNYGYTF. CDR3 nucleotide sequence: TGTGCCAGCAGCGCTATACCGGGACGGAAGAACTATGGCTACACCTTC.

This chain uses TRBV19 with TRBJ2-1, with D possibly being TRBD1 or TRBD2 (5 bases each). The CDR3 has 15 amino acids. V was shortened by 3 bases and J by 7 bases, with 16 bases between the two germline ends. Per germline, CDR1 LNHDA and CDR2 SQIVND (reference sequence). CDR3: CASSIAGTTTNEQFF. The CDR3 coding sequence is TGTGCCAGTAGTATCGCCGGGACCACGACGAATGAGCAGTTCTTC.

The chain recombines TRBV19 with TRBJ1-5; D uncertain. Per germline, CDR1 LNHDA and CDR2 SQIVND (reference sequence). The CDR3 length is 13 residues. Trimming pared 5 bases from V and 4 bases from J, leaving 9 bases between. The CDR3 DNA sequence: TGTGCCAGTAGTCCTATAAGAAATCAGCCCCAGCATTTT. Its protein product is CASSPIRNQPQHF.

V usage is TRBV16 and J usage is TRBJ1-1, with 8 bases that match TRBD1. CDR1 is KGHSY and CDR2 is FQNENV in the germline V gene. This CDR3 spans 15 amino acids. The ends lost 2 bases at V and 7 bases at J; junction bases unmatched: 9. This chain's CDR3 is CASSQRTGRISEAFF. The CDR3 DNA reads TGTGCCAGCAGCCAAAGGACAGGGAGGATCAGTGAAGCTTTCTTT. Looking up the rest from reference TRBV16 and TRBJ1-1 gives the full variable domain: GEEVAQTPKHLVRGEGQKAKLYCAPIKGHSYVFWYQQVLKNEFKFLISFQNENVFDETGMPKERFSAKCLPNSPCSLEIQATKLEDSAVYFCASSQRTGRISEAFFGQGTRLTVV.

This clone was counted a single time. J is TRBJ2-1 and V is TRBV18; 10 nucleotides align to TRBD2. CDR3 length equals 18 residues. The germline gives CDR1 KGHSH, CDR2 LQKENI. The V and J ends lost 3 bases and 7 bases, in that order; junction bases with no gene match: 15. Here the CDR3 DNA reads TGTGCCAGCTCACCCCTTGGCCGGCTAGCGGGGGCCAAAAATGAGCAGTTCTTC. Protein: CASSPLGRLAGAKNEQFF.

CDR3 in amino acids: CASSLEGTGYTF. The CDR3, as DNA: TGCGCCAGCAGCTTGGAAGGGACCGGCTACACCTTC. V usage is TRBV5-1 and J usage is TRBJ1-2; tentative D call: TRBD1 (5 bases). Germline CDR1 reads SGHRS; CDR2 reads YFSETQ. The CDR3 is 12 residues long. Trimming took off 0 bases at V and 8 bases at J, with 8 bases between the two ends.

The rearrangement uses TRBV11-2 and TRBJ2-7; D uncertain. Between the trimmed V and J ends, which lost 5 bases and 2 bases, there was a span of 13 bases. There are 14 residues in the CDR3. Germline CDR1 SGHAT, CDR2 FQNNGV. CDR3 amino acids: CASSPQPGTYEQYF. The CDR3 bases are TGTGCCAGCAGCCCCCAACCAGGAACCTACGAGCAGTACTTC.

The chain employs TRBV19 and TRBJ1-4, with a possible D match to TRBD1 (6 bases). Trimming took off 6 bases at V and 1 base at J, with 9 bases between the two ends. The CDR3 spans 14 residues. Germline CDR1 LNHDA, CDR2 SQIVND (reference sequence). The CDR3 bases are TGTGCCAGTAGAGCACAGGGAACTAATGAAAAACTGTTTTTT. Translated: CASRAQGTNEKLFF.

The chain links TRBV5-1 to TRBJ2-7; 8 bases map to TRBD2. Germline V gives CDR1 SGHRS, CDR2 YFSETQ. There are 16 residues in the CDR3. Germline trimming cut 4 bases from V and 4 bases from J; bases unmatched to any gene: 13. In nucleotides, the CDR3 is TGCGCCAGCAGCCCAGCGTTAGGACTAGCATTTTACGAGCAGTACTTC. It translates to CASSPALGLAFYEQYF.

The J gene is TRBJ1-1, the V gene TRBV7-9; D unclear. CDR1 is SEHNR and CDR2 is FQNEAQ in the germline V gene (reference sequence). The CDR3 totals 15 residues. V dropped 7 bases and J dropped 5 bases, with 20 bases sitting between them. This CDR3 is CASTLSTESGTEAFF. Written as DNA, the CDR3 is TGTGCCAGCACCCTTTCGACGGAGAGTGGGACTGAAGCTTTCTTT.

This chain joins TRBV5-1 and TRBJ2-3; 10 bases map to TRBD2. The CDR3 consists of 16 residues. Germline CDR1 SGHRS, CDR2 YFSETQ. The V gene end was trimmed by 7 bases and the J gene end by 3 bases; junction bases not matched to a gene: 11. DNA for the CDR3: TGCGCCAGCGGGGCTAGCGGGAGAGTTAGAACAGATACGCAGTATTTT. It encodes CASGASGRVRTDTQYF. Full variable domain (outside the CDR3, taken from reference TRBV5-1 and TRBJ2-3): KAGVTQTPRYLIKTRGQQVTLSCSPISGHRSVSWYQQTPGQGLQFLFEYFSETQRNKGNFPGRFSGRQFSNSRSEMNVSTLELGDSALYLCASGASGRVRTDTQYFGPGTRLTVL.

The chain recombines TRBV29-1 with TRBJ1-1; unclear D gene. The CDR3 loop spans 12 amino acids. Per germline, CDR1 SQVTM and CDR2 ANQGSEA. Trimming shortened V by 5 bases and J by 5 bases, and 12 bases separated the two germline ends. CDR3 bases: TGCAGCGTTCGGGTGGGGTCGACTGAAGCTTTCTTT. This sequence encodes CSVRVGSTEAFF.

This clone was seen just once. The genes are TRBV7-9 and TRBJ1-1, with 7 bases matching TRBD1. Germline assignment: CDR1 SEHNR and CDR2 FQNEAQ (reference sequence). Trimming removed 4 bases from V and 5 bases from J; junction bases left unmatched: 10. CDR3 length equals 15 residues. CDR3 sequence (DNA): TGTGCCAGCAGCTCCCGACAGGGATACCTTACTGAAGCTTTCTTT. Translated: CASSSRQGYLTEAFF.